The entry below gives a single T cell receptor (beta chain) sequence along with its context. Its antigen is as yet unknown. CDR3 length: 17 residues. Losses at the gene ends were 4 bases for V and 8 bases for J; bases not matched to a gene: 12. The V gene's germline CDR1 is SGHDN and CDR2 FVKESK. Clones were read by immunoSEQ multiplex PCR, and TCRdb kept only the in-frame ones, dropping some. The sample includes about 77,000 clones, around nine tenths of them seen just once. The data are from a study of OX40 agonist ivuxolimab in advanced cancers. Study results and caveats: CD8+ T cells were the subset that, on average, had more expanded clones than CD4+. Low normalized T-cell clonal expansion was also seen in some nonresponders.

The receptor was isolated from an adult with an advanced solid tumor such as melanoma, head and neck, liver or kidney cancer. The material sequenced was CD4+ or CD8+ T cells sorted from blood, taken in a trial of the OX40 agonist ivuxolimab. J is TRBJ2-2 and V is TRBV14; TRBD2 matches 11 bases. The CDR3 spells CASSPLLAGVRFGELFF. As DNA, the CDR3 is TGTGCCAGCAGCCCGCTACTAGCGGGAGTCCGGTTTGGGGAGCTGTTTTTT.